This T cell receptor beta chain came from a study of molecular identifiers for immune sequencing clone quantification. As regards this clonotype: This likely comes from a read error, as the CDR3 has no conserved phenylalanine or tryptophan at its end.

This CDR3 is built from 15 residues. Trimming removed 3 bases at V and 5 bases at J, with 16 bases between. TCRdb reanalysed the PCR reads using MiXCR and keeps one entry per CDR3 protein. Of about 640,000 distinct CDR3 sequences in the sample, roughly 21% are singletons; the top ten hold roughly 0.83%. Specimen: naive CD8+ T cells from blood, with Jurkat cell RNA spiked in. Subset given: FACS-sorted CD8+CD4-CCR7+CD45RA+ naive T cells. The chain has TRBV12-3 or TRBV12-4 and TRBJ2-5; the D gene is possibly TRBD1 (7 bases). The clonotype was recovered from a human donor in good health. Some libraries in this study had Jurkat cell RNA spiked in. The CDR3 DNA sequence: TGTGCCAGCAGTTTTGACGCCAGGGGGGTTGAGACCCAGTACCTC. Translated: CASSFDARGVETQYL.